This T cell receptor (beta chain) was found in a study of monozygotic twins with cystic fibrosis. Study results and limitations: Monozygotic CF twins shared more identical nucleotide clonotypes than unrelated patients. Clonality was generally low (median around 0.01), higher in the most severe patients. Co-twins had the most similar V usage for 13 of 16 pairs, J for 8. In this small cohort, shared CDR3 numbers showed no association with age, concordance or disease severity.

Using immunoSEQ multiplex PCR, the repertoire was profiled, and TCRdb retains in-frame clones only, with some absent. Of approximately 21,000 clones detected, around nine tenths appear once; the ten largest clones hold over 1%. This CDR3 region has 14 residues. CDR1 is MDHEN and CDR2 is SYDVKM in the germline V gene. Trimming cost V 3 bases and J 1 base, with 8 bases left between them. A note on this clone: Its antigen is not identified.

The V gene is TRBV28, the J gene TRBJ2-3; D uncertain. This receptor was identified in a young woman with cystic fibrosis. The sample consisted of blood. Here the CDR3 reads CASSFLSGTDTQYF. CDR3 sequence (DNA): TGTGCCAGCAGTTTTCTGTCAGGCACAGATACGCAGTATTTT. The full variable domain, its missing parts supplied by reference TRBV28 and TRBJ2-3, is DVKVTQSSRYLVKRTGEKVFLECVQDMDHENMFWYRQDPGLGLRLIYFSYDVKMKEKGDIPEGYSVSREKKERFSLILESASTNQTSMYLCASSFLSGTDTQYFGPGTRLTVL.